A single sample is the source of the 19 T cell receptor beta chains below, sequenced in a study of cytomegalovirus exposure and HLA in healthy donors. This PCR relied on a set of 60 Vbeta primers and 13 Jbeta primers. Clones were read by immunoSEQ multiplex PCR, and TCRdb kept only the in-frame ones, dropping some. The profile shows approximately 270,000 clones, 75% to 85% of them singletons. The sequenced material came from PBMCs. The receptors come from a girl aged 2 to 10 in good health and CMV-seronegative.

V usage is TRBV9 and J usage is TRBJ1-6, with a tentative D call TRBD1 (5 bases). The CDR3 has 15 amino acids. Germline V lookup: CDR1 SGDLS, CDR2 YYNGEE. V lost 3 bases and J 7 bases, leaving 14 bases between the germline ends. The CDR3 loop reads CASSGLGTVNSPLHF. As DNA, the CDR3 is TGTGCCAGCAGCGGACTAGGGACGGTGAATTCACCCCTCCACTTT.

This clone showed up just a few times. The V call is TRBV13, the J call TRBJ2-2, with 8 nucleotides matching TRBD1. CDR1 is PRHDT and CDR2 is FYEKMQ in the germline V gene (reference sequence). The CDR3 extends over 14 amino acids. With 5 bases clipped from V and 6 bases from J, the junction kept 5 bases outside the gene matches. CDR3 sequence: CASSGQGLAGELFF. The CDR3 DNA reads TGTGCCAGCAGCGGACAGGGTTTAGCCGGGGAGCTGTTTTTT.

The chain uses TRBV29-1 and TRBJ2-5; TRBD1 matches at 10 bases. The CDR3 has 14 amino acids. The junction had 14 bases not matched to a gene; V was cut back by 7 bases and J by 9 bases. Germline lookup yields CDR1 SQVTM and CDR2 ANQGSEA. The CDR3 bases are TGCAGCGCGTCCGGGACAGGGGAACCAATGGCCCAGTACTTC. Translating gives CSASGTGEPMAQYF. Supplemented by reference TRBV29-1 and TRBJ2-5, the full variable domain reads SAVISQKPSRDICQRGTSLTIQCQVDSQVTMMFWYRQQPGQSLTLIATANQGSEATYESGFVIDKFPISRPNLTFSTLTVSNMSPEDSSIYLCSASGTGEPMAQYFGPGTRLLVL.

The genes are TRBV9 and TRBJ2-5; maybe TRBD1 (5 bases). The J call may be mistaken, given a closer DNA end match to TRBJ2-7. The V gene's germline CDR1 is SGDLS and CDR2 YYNGEE. The CDR3 sequence is 13 residues long. Here the CDR3 reads CASSVEQGGEQYF. CDR3 sequence (DNA): TGTGCCAGCAGCGTCGAGCAGGGCGGCGAGCAGTACTTC.

The chain employs TRBV13 and TRBJ2-5; 9 positions agree with TRBD2. V shed 5 bases and J 11 bases; nucleotides not matched to a gene: 9. This CDR3 comprises 13 residues. Looked up from germline, CDR1 is PRHDT and CDR2 is FYEKMQ (reference sequence). The CDR3 region is CASSTTGTSKQYF. For the CDR3, the DNA is TGTGCCAGCAGCACAACCGGGACTAGCAAACAGTACTTC. Using reference TRBV13 and TRBJ2-5 for the parts outside the CDR3, the full variable domain is AAGVIQSPRHLIKEKRETATLKCYPIPRHDTVYWYQQGPGQDPQFLISFYEKMQSDKGSIPDRFSAQQFSDYHSELNMSSLELGDSALYFCASSTTGTSKQYFGPGTRLLVL.

This clone came up a few times. V usage is TRBV28 and J usage is TRBJ1-1; no reliable D call. This CDR3 comprises 13 residues. The germline V gene has CDR1 MDHEN and CDR2 SYDVKM. The CDR3 loop reads CEMTGSGVTEAFF. CDR3 coding DNA: TGTGAAATGACGGGTAGCGGGGTCACTGAAGCTTTCTTT.

This clone was counted once. The V and J genes are TRBV6-5 and TRBJ1-3; no definite D call. The CDR3 contains 15 residues. Germline V CDR1 and CDR2: MNHEY, SVGAGI. Trimming removed 2 bases at V and 0 bases at J, with 8 bases between. The CDR3 nucleotides are TGTGCCAGCAGTTACCAGGCAAGCTCTGGAAACACCATATATTTT. Protein product: CASSYQASSGNTIYF.

This clone occurred once. This sample includes further DNA sequences coding for the same CDR3. This chain uses TRBV9 with TRBJ1-2; D remains ambiguous. V was trimmed by 7 bases and J by 3 bases, leaving 7 bases between them. This CDR3 region has 11 residues. Germline CDR1 reads SGDLS; CDR2 reads YYNGEE. CDR3 coding DNA: TGTGCCAGCTCACGGGACTATGGCTACACCTTC. Protein product: CASSRDYGYTF.

This clone has just one count. V usage is TRBV4-2 and J usage is TRBJ2-7; D may be TRBD1 (6 bases). The CDR3 is made up of 15 amino acids. Germline CDR1 is LGHNA and CDR2 is YNFKEQ. V dropped 2 bases and J dropped 2 bases, with 13 bases sitting between them. DNA of the CDR3: TGTGCCAGCAGCCAACATACAGGGATAACCTACGAGCAGTACTTC. Its translation: CASSQHTGITYEQYF.

The chain uses TRBV7-2 and TRBJ2-5; 12 nucleotides line up with TRBD2. V lost 1 base, J lost 4 bases, and 7 bases stayed unmatched. Germline V gives CDR1 SGHTA, CDR2 FQGNSA. The CDR3 contains 17 residues. The CDR3 nucleotides are TGTGCCAGCAGCTTAGTGCTAGCGGGGGGGTCGGGAGAGACCCAGTACTTC. Protein sequence: CASSLVLAGGSGETQYF.

The V call is TRBV6-5, the J call TRBJ1-6; D remains unclear. The CDR3 contains 12 residues. Germline V gene sequence: CDR1 MNHEY, CDR2 SVGAGI. Between the trimmed V and J ends, which lost 2 bases and 12 bases, there was a span of 8 bases. The CDR3 region has the DNA TGTGCCAGCAGTTACCCGCGGGGACCCCTCCACTTT. Its protein is CASSYPRGPLHF.

The rearrangement joins TRBV6-6 to TRBJ2-7, with TRBD2 as a possible D gene (6 bases). The CDR3 runs 13 residues. V gave up 7 bases and J gave up 2 bases, with 12 bases separating them. The germline V gene encodes CDR1 MNHNY and CDR2 SVGAGI (reference sequence). The CDR3 loop is CASNLAGPYEQYF. The CDR3 DNA reads TGTGCCAGCAATCTGGCGGGACCCTACGAGCAGTACTTC.

V is TRBV6-1 and J is TRBJ2-7, with 10 bases matching TRBD1. The CDR3 contains 14 residues. The junction had 3 bases not matched to a gene; V was cut back by 3 bases and J by 4 bases. In germline, CDR1 is MNHNS, CDR2 SASEGT. This CDR3 reads CASSEGGQGYEQYF. Here the CDR3 DNA reads TGTGCCAGCAGTGAGGGGGGACAGGGGTACGAGCAGTACTTC.

This clone occurred a few times. This rearrangement joins TRBV28 to TRBJ1-5; no firm D call. The V end was cut by 6 bases, the J end by 6 bases, with 18 bases between. Germline V gives CDR1 MDHEN, CDR2 SYDVKM. This CDR3 comprises 15 residues. The CDR3 region is CASSSTVGGIQPQHF. CDR3 in DNA: TGTGCCAGCAGCTCCACGGTTGGCGGTATTCAGCCCCAGCATTTT.

J is TRBJ2-1 and V is TRBV4-1, with a weak D call TRBD1 (5 bases). Germline V gives CDR1 MGHRA, CDR2 YSYEKL. V was trimmed by 0 bases and J by 7 bases, leaving 7 bases between them. This CDR3 is 13 amino acids long. The CDR3 spells CASSQDRVNEQFF. The DNA for the CDR3 is TGCGCCAGCAGCCAAGACAGGGTGAATGAGCAGTTCTTC.

This rearrangement joins TRBV5-4 to TRBJ1-4, with 7 bases lining up with TRBD1. Germline loops: CDR1 SGHNT, CDR2 YYREEE (reference sequence). CDR3 length: 16 residues. Germline trimming cut 0 bases from V and 4 bases from J; bases unmatched to any gene: 6. The DNA for the CDR3 is TGTGCCAGCAGCTTGGACAGGGGACTTGGTAATGAAAAACTGTTTTTT. Protein sequence: CASSLDRGLGNEKLFF.

The chain recombines TRBV5-4 with TRBJ1-1, with D possibly being TRBD1 (6 bases). This CDR3 comprises 14 residues. From germline, CDR1 is SGHNT and CDR2 YYREEE (reference sequence). Trimming took off 9 bases at V and 1 base at J, with 16 bases between the two ends. The CDR3 DNA reads as TGTGCCACCGGGAGGGGGGGGCCGAACACTGAAGCTTTCTTT. It translates to CATGRGGPNTEAFF.

The chain links TRBV10-2 to TRBJ1-5, with 8 bases identical to TRBD1. This CDR3 has 16 residues. Unmatched junction bases numbered 12, after V lost 3 bases and J lost 8 bases. Looked up from germline, CDR1 is WSHSY and CDR2 is SAAADI. The CDR3 spells CASSENPPDRAEPQHF. Here the CDR3 DNA reads TGCGCCAGCAGTGAAAACCCCCCGGACAGGGCGGAGCCCCAGCATTTT.

The chain uses TRBV6-5 and TRBJ2-4; D gene ambiguous. CDR1 is MNHEY, CDR2 SVGAGI, per germline. Trimming pared 5 bases from V and 0 bases from J, leaving 5 bases between. The CDR3 length is 13 residues. CDR3 in DNA: TGTGCCAGCAGTGTCAAAGCCAAAAACATTCAGTACTTC. Translated: CASSVKAKNIQYF.